These 10 T cell receptor beta chains came from one sample sequenced in a study of graft-versus-host responses after intestinal transplantation (dated by TCRdb to the early 2020s). Library construction relied on the immunoSEQ multiplex PCR assay. The immuneACCESS repertoire file appears here via TCRdb, limited to in-frame rearrangements. These files lack a portion of the clones; in checked studies, under half of the deficit traces to unresolved V genes, and the cause of the others is not known. The sample yields fewer than 120,000 clones; about 93% were counted once. The top ten constitute roughly 0.5% of the sample. The meaning of the sample's time point label: cells obtained before transplantation from donor or recipient. These receptors' antigens are unknown. This material consisted of unstimulated CD8+ T cells sorted from spleen or lymph node cells, taken before intestinal transplant. These receptors were taken from a human donor who received an intestinal transplant.

The chain combines TRBV5-1 with TRBJ2-7; D gene ambiguous. This CDR3 is 14 amino acids long. V dropped 1 base and J dropped 2 bases, with 10 bases sitting between them. Germline assignment: CDR1 SGHRS and CDR2 YFSETQ. The CDR3 sequence is CASSLRPTTYEQYF. In nucleotides, the CDR3 is TGCGCCAGCAGCTTGAGGCCTACCACCTACGAGCAGTACTTC.

V and J are TRBV19 and TRBJ2-3; D is uncertain. Germline V gene sequence: CDR1 LNHDA, CDR2 SQIVND (reference sequence). Between the trimmed V and J ends, which lost 7 bases and 6 bases, there was a span of 17 bases. The length of the CDR3 is 14 residues. The CDR3: CASTIGREVDTQYF. For the CDR3, the DNA is TGTGCCAGTACCATAGGTAGGGAAGTGGATACGCAGTATTTT. Full variable domain (missing parts from reference TRBV19 and TRBJ2-3): DGGITQSPKYLFRKEGQNVTLSCEQNLNHDAMYWYRQDPGQGLRLIYYSQIVNDFQKGDIAEGYSVSREKKESFPLTVTSAQKNPTAFYLCASTIGREVDTQYFGPGTRLTVL.

The V call is TRBV14, the J call TRBJ2-1, with D hard to call. V was clipped by 4 bases and J by 0 bases, with 13 bases between them. Germline assignment: CDR1 SGHDN and CDR2 FVKESK. CDR3 length: 16 residues. CDR3 in amino acids: CASSPLGSSSYNEQFF. In DNA form, the CDR3 reads TGTGCCAGCAGCCCCCTAGGTTCTAGCTCCTACAATGAGCAGTTCTTC.

This chain connects TRBV5-1 to TRBJ2-7, with D unclear. Germline CDR1 reads SGHRS; CDR2 reads YFSETQ. This CDR3 is built from 16 residues. V shed 3 bases and J shed 0 bases, with 16 bases lying between them. DNA for the CDR3: TGCGCCAGCAGCTCACCTATGGGGTGGGGCTCCTACGAGCAGTACTTC. Protein sequence: CASSSPMGWGSYEQYF.

The chain couples TRBV20-1 to TRBJ2-1; no clear D gene. Germline CDR1 is DFQATT and CDR2 is SNEGSKA (reference sequence). This CDR3 is built from 11 residues. V gave up 3 bases and J gave up 7 bases, with 7 bases separating them. In DNA, the CDR3 is TGCAGTGCTAGGTCGAGGAATGAGCAGTTCTTC. Encoded protein: CSARSRNEQFF.

This sequence joins TRBV4-1 and TRBJ2-3, with D possibly matching TRBD2 (7 bases). The V gene lost 1 base and the J gene lost 2 bases, with 10 bases spanning the gap. Germline CDR1 MGHRA, CDR2 YSYEKL. The CDR3 sequence is 15 residues long. The chain's CDR3 is CASSQVRGATDTQYF. The CDR3 DNA sequence: TGCGCCAGCAGCCAAGTCCGGGGGGCCACAGATACGCAGTATTTT.

This chain connects TRBV2 to TRBJ1-3; D remains ambiguous. V lost 8 bases to trimming and J lost 2 bases, with 19 bases between them. This CDR3 is 16 amino acids long. Germline CDR1 reads SNHLY; CDR2 reads FYNNEI. CDR3 in amino acids: CASPAPGVGPGNTIYF. The CDR3 DNA reads as TGTGCCAGCCCAGCCCCGGGAGTCGGACCTGGAAACACCATATATTTT.

The chain carries TRBV10-2 and TRBJ2-7, with D unresolved. Germline CDR1 reads WSHSY; CDR2 reads SAAADI. This CDR3 region has 11 residues. V was pared by 7 bases and J by 4 bases, with 8 bases between. CDR3 DNA sequence: TGCGCCAGCAAATCCGGTTACGAGCAGTACTTC. Translated, it gives CASKSGYEQYF.

The chain employs TRBV7-8 and TRBJ2-1, with TRBD2 identical over 11 bases. CDR3 length: 14 amino acids. Trimming cost V 3 bases and J 6 bases; bases outside gene matches: 1. Looked up from germline, CDR1 is SGHVS and CDR2 is FQNEAQ. The CDR3 is CASSFSGRANEQFF. The CDR3 nucleotides are TGTGCCAGCAGCTTTAGCGGGAGGGCCAATGAGCAGTTCTTC.

This chain links TRBV9 with TRBJ2-7; TRBD2 matches 12 bases. This CDR3 comprises 14 residues. The germline V gene encodes CDR1 SGDLS and CDR2 YYNGEE. V lost 1 base to trimming and J lost 5 bases; unmatched junction nucleotides: 1. CDR3 sequence (DNA): TGTGCCAGCAGCGTAACTAGCGGGAGGCACGAGCAGTACTTC. The encoded protein is CASSVTSGRHEQYF.